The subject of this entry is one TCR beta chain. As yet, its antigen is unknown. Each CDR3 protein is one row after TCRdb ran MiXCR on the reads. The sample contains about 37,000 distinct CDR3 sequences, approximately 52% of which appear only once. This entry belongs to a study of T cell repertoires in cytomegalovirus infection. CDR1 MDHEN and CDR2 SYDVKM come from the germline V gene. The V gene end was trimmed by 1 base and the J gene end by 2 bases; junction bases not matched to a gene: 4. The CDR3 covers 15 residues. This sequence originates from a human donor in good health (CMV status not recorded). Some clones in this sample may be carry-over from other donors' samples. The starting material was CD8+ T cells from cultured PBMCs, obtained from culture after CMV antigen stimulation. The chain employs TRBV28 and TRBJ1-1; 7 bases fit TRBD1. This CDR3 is CASSLYAGGNTEAFF. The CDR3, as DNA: TGTGCCAGCAGTTTATATGCAGGGGGAAACACTGAAGCTTTCTTT.